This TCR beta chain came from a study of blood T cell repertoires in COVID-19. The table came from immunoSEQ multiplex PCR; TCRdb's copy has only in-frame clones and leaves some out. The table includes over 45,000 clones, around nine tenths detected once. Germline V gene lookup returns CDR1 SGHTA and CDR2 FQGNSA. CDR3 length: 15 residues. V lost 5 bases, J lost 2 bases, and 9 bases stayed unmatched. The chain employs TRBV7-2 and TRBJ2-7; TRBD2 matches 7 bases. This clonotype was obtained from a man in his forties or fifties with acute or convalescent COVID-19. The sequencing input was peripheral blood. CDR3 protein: CASSLGLAATYEQYF. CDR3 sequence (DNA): TGTGCCAGCAGCCTTGGGCTAGCGGCCACCTACGAGCAGTACTTC. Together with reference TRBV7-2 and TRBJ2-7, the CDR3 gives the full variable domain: GAGVSQSPSNKVTEKGKDVELRCDPISGHTALYWYRQSLGQGLEFLIYFQGNSAPDKSGLPSDRFSAERTGGSVSTLTIQRTQQEDSAVYLCASSLGLAATYEQYFGPGTRLTVT.